These T cell receptor beta chains were read from a single sample in a study of blood T cell repertoires in COVID-19. Method: immunoSEQ multiplex PCR; TCRdb's copy keeps in-frame clones and lacks some. The table shows about 150,000 clones, with roughly 85% occurring only once. Sequencing was done on a sample of PBMCs or T cells enriched from blood (not recorded which). All receptors derive from a man aged 50 or older who had recovered from COVID-19. Each CDR3 is given with its conserved first and last residue. The D gene is left open where the match is weak. Clone size is stated in some rows and not others, as once, few, many or a class when expanded.

TRBJ1-2 NA NA TRBV9 TGTGCCAGCAGCGTAACAGAAAACTATGGCTACACCTTC CASSVTENYGYTF
TRBJ1-5 NA TRBD1 TRBV4-2 TGTGCCAGCAGCCAAGGGTCCGGGACAGGGCCCCAGCCCCAGCATTTT CASSQGSGTGPQPQHF
TRBJ1-1 NA NA TRBV5-1 TGCGCCAGCAGCGAACAGGTAGGGACAACTGAAGCTTTCTTT CASSEQVGTTEAFF
TRBJ2-3 few TRBD2 TRBV5-6 TGTGCCAGCAGCTTGCGGACTAGCGGGAGCACAGATACGCAGTATTTT CASSLRTSGSTDTQYF
TRBJ1-1 NA NA TRBV2 TGTGCCAGCAGTGGAGCGCTATTCTCTGAAGCTTTCTTT CASSGALFSEAFF
TRBJ1-1 NA TRBD1 TRBV9 TGTGCCAGCAGCACACAGGGACAGCCGGACACTGAAGCTTTCTTT CASSTQGQPDTEAFF
TRBJ2-4 NA TRBD2 TRBV19 TGTGCCAGTAGCGCGGGGGGGACGCCTACAGCCAAAAACATTCAGTACTTC CASSAGGTPTAKNIQYF
TRBJ1-1 NA NA TRBV28 TGTGCCAGCAGCCAACCTGGGGGGACTGAAGCTTTCTTT CASSQPGGTEAFF
TRBJ1-2 NA TRBD1 TRBV5-1 TGCGCCAGCAGCTGGGACAGGGGGGAAGTCTATGGCTACACCTTC CASSWDRGEVYGYTF
TRBJ2-1 few NA TRBV27 TGTGCCAGCAGTTTATCTGGGAGGGGGGGTAGCTATGAGCAGTTCTTC CASSLSGRGGSYEQFF